One sample yielded the 18 T cell receptor beta chains listed below, sequenced in a study of T cells in Graves' hyperthyroidism and ophthalmopathy. The CDR3 regions of TCR beta were amplified from RNA transcripts. Researchers ran a first-round RT-PCR on the TCR CDR3 using the HTBI primer set. TCRdb itself ran the multiplex PCR reads through MiXCR, one entry per CDR3 protein. The repertoire holds hundreds of thousands of distinct CDR3 sequences, with roughly a quarter as singletons. Sequencing used blood. The receptors here all came from a woman aged 25-40 years with Graves' ophthalmopathy.

This clonotype was observed at least ten times. The rearrangement uses TRBV6-2 or TRBV6-3 and TRBJ1-5; D gene ambiguous. Germline V gene lookup returns CDR1 MNHEY and CDR2 SVGEGT. CDR3 length equals 13 residues. Trimming took off 4 bases at V and 10 bases at J, with 14 bases between the two ends. As DNA, the CDR3 is TGTGCCAGCAGTTCGTCACATGAACACCCCCAGCATTTT. Its protein product is CASSSSHEHPQHF.

The V gene is TRBV2, the J gene TRBJ2-5; TRBD1 aligns across 9 bases. CDR1 is SNHLY, CDR2 FYNNEI, per germline. The junction had 7 bases not matched to a gene; V was cut back by 6 bases and J by 2 bases. The CDR3 covers 15 residues. The CDR3 protein is CASRGRTGAQETQYF. CDR3 DNA sequence: TGTGCCAGCAGGGGGAGGACAGGGGCGCAAGAGACCCAGTACTTC.

This chain joins TRBV3-1 and TRBJ1-1; D is ambiguous. Trimming took off 0 bases at V and 10 bases at J, with 9 bases between the two ends. The CDR3 sequence is 12 residues long. Germline CDR1 LGHDT, CDR2 YNNKEL (reference sequence). CDR3 nucleotides: TGTGCCAGCAGCCAAGAGTGGGAACTAGCTTTCTTT. Amino acids: CASSQEWELAFF.

The gene calls are TRBV27 and TRBJ1-5; possibly TRBD1 for D (5 bases). The ends were cut back, 1 base at V and 2 bases at J, with 15 bases in the middle. Per germline, CDR1 MNHEY and CDR2 SMNVEV (reference sequence). This CDR3 is 17 amino acids long. The CDR3 sequence is CASSLFPPTQGNQPQHF. DNA for the CDR3: TGTGCCAGCAGTTTATTCCCTCCGACACAGGGCAATCAGCCCCAGCATTTT.

CDR3 residues: CASSQGPGANTGELFF. CDR3 nucleotide sequence: TGTGCCAGCAGCCAAGGACCGGGGGCGAACACCGGGGAGCTGTTTTTT. The chain links TRBV14 to TRBJ2-2, with D perhaps matching TRBD2 (6 bases). From germline, CDR1 is SGHDN and CDR2 FVKESK. This CDR3 is 16 amino acids long. V was cut by 1 base and J by 0 bases, with 9 bases left in between.

V is TRBV27 and J is TRBJ2-5; D perhaps matches TRBD1 (5 bases). Germline values: CDR1 MNHEY, CDR2 SMNVEV (reference sequence). Deletions cut 4 bases from V and 2 bases from J, with 8 bases between. CDR3 length: 13 residues. The CDR3 nucleotides are TGTGCCAGCAGTTCCCGACAGCAAGAGACCCAGTACTTC. It is translated as CASSSRQQETQYF.

To note about this clonotype: The junction does not match germline at one end; this may be a read error. CDR3 DNA sequence: TGTACCAGCAGCCAAGACAGGGAGACAATGAACACTGAAGCTTTCTTT. It translates to CTSSQDRETMNTEAFF. The chain couples TRBV6-1 to TRBJ1-1; TRBD1 matches at 7 bases. Germline CDR1 reads MNHNS; CDR2 reads SASEGT. The CDR3 consists of 16 residues.

The chain couples TRBV7-9 to TRBJ1-2; no firm D call. V dropped 5 bases and J dropped 5 bases, with 12 bases sitting between them. CDR1 SEHNR and CDR2 FQNEAQ come from the germline V gene (reference sequence). The CDR3 consists of 13 residues. The CDR3 bases are TGTGCCAGCAGCCGAGAGGGATCGTATGGCTACACCTTC. Its translation: CASSREGSYGYTF.

This clonotype was detected many times. V and J are TRBV2 and TRBJ1-5, with no clear D. Trimming left V 3 bases short and J 0 bases short, with 15 bases between. The CDR3 has 17 residues. The V gene's germline CDR1 is SNHLY and CDR2 FYNNEI. CDR3 amino acids: CASSEREYFLSNQPQHF. In DNA, the CDR3 is TGTGCCAGCAGTGAGAGGGAATATTTCCTTAGCAATCAGCCCCAGCATTTT. The full variable domain, in which reference TRBV2 and TRBJ1-5 provide the parts outside the CDR3, is EPEVTQTPSHQVTQMGQEVILRCVPISNHLYFYWYRQILGQKVEFLVSFYNNEISEKSEIFDDQFSVERPDGSNFTLKIRSTKLEDSAMYFCASSEREYFLSNQPQHFGDGTRLSIL.

This clonotype has only a few counts. One end of the junction is discordant with germline, which a read error may explain. This rearrangement joins TRBV18 to TRBJ2-5; D is uncertain. Germline assignment: CDR1 KGHSH and CDR2 LQKENI. This CDR3 has 14 amino acids. In DNA form, the CDR3 reads TGTGCCAGCTCCTTTGTCCACGACCAAGAGATCCAGTACTTC. The encoded protein is CASSFVHDQEIQYF.

In regard to this clonotype: An end of the junction does not agree with germline; a read error may underlie this. The chain has TRBV6-1 and TRBJ2-4, with TRBD1 identical over 9 bases. The CDR3 has 14 amino acids. From germline, CDR1 is MNHNS and CDR2 SASEGT. The CDR3 reads CASSGDRDKNIKYF. The CDR3 DNA reads as TGTGCCAGCAGCGGGGACAGGGACAAAAACATTAAGTACTTC.

This clonotype was recorded at least ten times. The rearrangement joins TRBV20-1 to TRBJ2-7; TRBD2 is a possible D gene (6 bases). Germline V gene sequence: CDR1 DFQATT, CDR2 SNEGSKA (reference sequence). The CDR3 spans 14 residues. V lost 6 bases and J lost 0, with 15 bases in between. CDR3 coding DNA: TGCAGTGCCCCCGCTGGGGGGAACTCCTACGAGCAGTACTTC. Translated: CSAPAGGNSYEQYF.

The chain uses TRBV18 and TRBJ2-2, with D possibly TRBD1 on 5 matching bases. The CDR3 contains 15 residues. V lost 3 bases to trimming and J lost 1 base, with 9 bases between them. Germline assignment: CDR1 KGHSH and CDR2 LQKENI. The chain's CDR3 is CASSPIRENTGELFF. The CDR3 DNA reads as TGTGCCAGCTCACCTATCAGGGAGAACACCGGGGAGCTGTTTTTT. The full variable domain, its missing parts supplied by reference TRBV18 and TRBJ2-2, is NAGVMQNPRHLVRRRGQEARLRCSPMKGHSHVYWYRQLPEEGLKFMVYLQKENIIDESGMPKERFSAEFPKEGPSILRIQQVVRGDSAAYFCASSPIRENTGELFFGEGSRLTVL.

This chain connects TRBV20-1 to TRBJ2-7; D not certain. The CDR3 runs to 13 residues. Germline CDR1 reads DFQATT; CDR2 reads SNEGSKA (reference sequence). V lost 5 bases and J 2 bases, leaving 13 bases between the germline ends. This CDR3 is CSAPLRVAYEQYF. In nucleotides, the CDR3 is TGCAGTGCTCCCTTACGGGTAGCCTACGAGCAGTACTTC.

This clonotype was seen a few times. A junction end diverges from the germline sequence, so it may reflect a read error. The chain is built from TRBV30 and TRBJ2-2, with a weak D call TRBD2 (5 bases). This CDR3 region has 13 residues. Per germline, CDR1 GTSNPN and CDR2 SVGIG (reference sequence). The CDR3 sequence is CAWHGPNTGELSF. CDR3 sequence (DNA): TGTGCCTGGCATGGGCCGAACACCGGGGAGCTGTCTTTT.

This clonotype has a count of ten or more. J is TRBJ1-1 and V is TRBV12-3 or TRBV12-4; D perhaps matches TRBD1 (5 bases). V lost 6 bases to trimming and J lost 1 base, with 15 bases between them. The CDR3 loop spans 15 amino acids. CDR3 sequence reads: CASSLGRGRNTEAFF. In nucleotides, the CDR3 is TGTGCCAGCAGCCTCGGGCGGGGGAGGAACACTGAAGCTTTCTTT.

There are many counts of this clonotype. The chain employs TRBV12-3 or TRBV12-4 and TRBJ2-5, with TRBD1 matching 7 bases. With V trimmed by 6 bases and J by 4 bases, 5 bases remained unmatched. The CDR3 has 13 amino acids. The CDR3 DNA reads TGTGCCAGCAGCCGAAGACAGGGAGAGACCCAGTACTTC. Translated: CASSRRQGETQYF.

The chain couples TRBV6-5 to TRBJ1-5; D unclear. The V end was cut by 4 bases, the J end by 5 bases, with 9 bases between. This CDR3 spans 13 amino acids. CDR1 and CDR2 (germline): MNHEY, SVGAGI. CDR3 residues: CASSSLGYQPQHF. DNA of the CDR3: TGTGCCAGCAGTTCCCTCGGCTATCAGCCCCAGCATTTT.